This T cell receptor (beta chain) was profiled in a study of graft-versus-host responses after intestinal transplantation. Whole-study context: Recipients got multivisceral, liver-intestinal, or isolated intestinal transplants. Recipients uniformly received anti-thymocyte globulin induction, followed by tacrolimus and steroids for around 3 years. Study-level findings and limits: Declines in HvG clones occurring early post-transplant were associated with peak circulating GvH clone levels.

The protocol was immunoSEQ multiplex PCR, while the TCRdb copy is restricted to in-frame clones and leaves out a portion. Of about 19,000 clones in the sample, roughly nine tenths were seen once. Regarding this clone: Its specificity is unknown.

This CDR3 is 16 amino acids long. The germline V gene has CDR1 SGHVS and CDR2 FQNEAQ. V lost 0 bases, J lost 4 bases, and 13 bases lay in between. The chain has TRBV7-8 and TRBJ2-1; a possible D gene is TRBD1 (5 bases). The TCR was taken from a human patient who received an intestinal transplant, so some T cells may come from the graft donor. Specimen: bone marrow, collected approximately 120 days after transplant. In DNA, the CDR3 is TGTGCCAGCAGCTTAGCGCCCCAGGGTAGGTACAATGAGCAGTTCTTC. This gives the protein CASSLAPQGRYNEQFF.